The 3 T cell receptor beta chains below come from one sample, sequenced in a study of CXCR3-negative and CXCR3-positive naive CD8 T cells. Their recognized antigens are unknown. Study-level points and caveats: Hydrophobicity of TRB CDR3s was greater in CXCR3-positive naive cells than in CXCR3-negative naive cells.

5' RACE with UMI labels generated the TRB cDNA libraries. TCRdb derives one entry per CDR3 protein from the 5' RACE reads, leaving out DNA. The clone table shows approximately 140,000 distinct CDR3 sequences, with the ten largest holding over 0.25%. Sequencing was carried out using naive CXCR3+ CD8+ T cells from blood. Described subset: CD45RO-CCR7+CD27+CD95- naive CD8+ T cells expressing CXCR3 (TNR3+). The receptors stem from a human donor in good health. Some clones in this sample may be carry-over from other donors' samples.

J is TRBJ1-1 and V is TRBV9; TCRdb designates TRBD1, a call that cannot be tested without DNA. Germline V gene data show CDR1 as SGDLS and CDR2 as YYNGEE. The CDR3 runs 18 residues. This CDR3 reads CASSVSVEQGPEDTEAFF.

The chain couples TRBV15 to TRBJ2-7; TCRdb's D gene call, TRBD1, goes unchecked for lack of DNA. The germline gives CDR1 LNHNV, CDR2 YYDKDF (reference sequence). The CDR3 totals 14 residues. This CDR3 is CATSTSGTAHEQYF.

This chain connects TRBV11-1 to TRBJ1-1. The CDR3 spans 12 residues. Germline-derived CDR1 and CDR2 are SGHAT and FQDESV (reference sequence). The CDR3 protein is CASSYLGAEAFF.